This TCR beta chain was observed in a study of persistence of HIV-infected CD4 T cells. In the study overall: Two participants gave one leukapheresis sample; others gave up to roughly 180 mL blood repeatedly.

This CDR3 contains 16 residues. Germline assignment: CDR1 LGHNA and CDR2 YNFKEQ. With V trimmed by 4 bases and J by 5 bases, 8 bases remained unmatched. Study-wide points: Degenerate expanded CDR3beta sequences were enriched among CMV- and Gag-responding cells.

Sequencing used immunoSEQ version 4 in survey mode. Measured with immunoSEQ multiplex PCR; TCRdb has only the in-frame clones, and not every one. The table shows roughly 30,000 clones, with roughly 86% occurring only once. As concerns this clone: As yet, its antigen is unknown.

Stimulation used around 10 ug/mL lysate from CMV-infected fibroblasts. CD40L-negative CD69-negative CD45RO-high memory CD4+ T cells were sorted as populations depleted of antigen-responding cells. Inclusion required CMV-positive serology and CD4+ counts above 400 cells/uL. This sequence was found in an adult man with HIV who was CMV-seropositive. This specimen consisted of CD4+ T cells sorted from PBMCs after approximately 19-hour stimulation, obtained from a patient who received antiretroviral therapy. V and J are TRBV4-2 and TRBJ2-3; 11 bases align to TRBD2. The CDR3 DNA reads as TGTGCCAGCAGCCCGTTTAGCGGGGGGGCCGGAGATACGCAGTATTTT. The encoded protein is CASSPFSGGAGDTQYF.